This T cell receptor (beta chain) was recovered during a study of breast tumors, draining lymph nodes, adjacent tissues. Study results and limitations: Luminal-like breast cancer showed significantly greater tumor-nontumor repertoire similarity than basal-like breast cancer did. Tumors had less TCR diversity than lymph nodes, more than nontumor tissue.

In its sample, this clonotype was seen many times. Its specificity is unknown. At one of its ends the junction is not consistent with the germline gene, which may arise from a read error. TCRdb independently ran MiXCR on the multiplex PCR reads; one entry per CDR3 protein. The sample has 150,000 to 200,000 distinct CDR3 sequences; 30% to 35% are singletons. This CDR3 comprises 15 residues. Germline CDR1 SEHNR, CDR2 FQNEAQ (reference sequence). Axillary draining lymph nodes of breast cancer patients supplied the node samples. The sample consisted of axillary lymph node tissue. This clonotype was obtained from a female donor with breast cancer. Some clones in this sample may be carry-over from other donors' samples. The chain has TRBV7-9 and TRBJ2-2; the D gene is possibly TRBD2 (6 bases). The DNA of the CDR3 is TGTGCCAGCAGCGGGGGACTCCCGAATACCGGGGAGCTGTTTTTT. Protein: CASSGGLPNTGELFF.